The 27 T cell receptor beta chains in this list originate from one sample, sequenced in a study of T cell repertoires in cytomegalovirus infection. TCRdb used MiXCR to reprocess the reads, holding one entry per CDR3 protein. The data show 680,000 or so distinct CDR3 sequences, about 40% seen once. Sequencing was done on a sample of PBMCs. The receptors were sampled from a human donor in good health (CMV status not recorded). Some clones in this sample may be carry-over from other donors' samples.

A few counts support this clonotype. This chain uses TRBV7-3 with TRBJ1-5; perhaps TRBD1 as D (6 bases). Germline lookup yields CDR1 SGHTA and CDR2 FQGTGA. Trimming took off 1 base at V and 6 bases at J, with 13 bases between the two ends. The CDR3 loop spans 15 amino acids. CDR3 DNA sequence: TGTGCCAGCAGCTTAAATGGGGGGGCCGGTCAGCCCCAGCATTTT. This codes for CASSLNGGAGQPQHF.

V and J are TRBV29-1 and TRBJ1-4, with 10 bases matching TRBD1. Germline CDR1 SQVTM, CDR2 ANQGSEA. The CDR3 length is 13 residues. Trimming cost V 6 bases and J 8 bases; bases outside gene matches: 6. The CDR3 sequence is CSVGTGVGEKLFF. In DNA form, the CDR3 reads TGCAGCGTCGGGACAGGGGTAGGAGAAAAACTGTTTTTT.

Comment on this clonotype: This may be a read error: a much more frequent sequence differs by one nucleotide. The gene calls are TRBV2 and TRBJ2-1; no definite D call. The V end was cut by 8 bases, the J end by 5 bases, with 16 bases between. This CDR3 has 14 residues. Germline V gene sequence: CDR1 SNHLY, CDR2 FYNNEI. The CDR3 sequence: CASHPPTKNNEQFF. CDR3 nucleotides: TGTGCCAGCCACCCTCCCACAAAAAACAATGAGCAGTTCTTC.

The chain is built from TRBV11-2 and TRBJ1-3; TRBD1 might be the D (5 bases). Trimming left V 2 bases short and J 8 bases short, with 10 bases between. The CDR3 totals 13 residues. The germline V gene encodes CDR1 SGHAT and CDR2 FQNNGV. The CDR3 region is CASSLNRGDTIYF. CDR3 bases: TGTGCCAGCAGCTTAAATCGAGGGGACACCATATATTTT. The full variable domain, rest sourced from reference TRBV11-2 and TRBJ1-3, is EAGVAQSPRYKIIEKRQSVAFWCNPISGHATLYWYQQILGQGPKLLIQFQNNGVVDDSQLPKDRFSAERLKGVDSTLKIQPAKLEDSAVYLCASSLNRGDTIYFGEGSWLTVV.

The chain recombines TRBV2 with TRBJ1-2; D is ambiguous. Germline V gene lookup returns CDR1 SNHLY and CDR2 FYNNEI. Trimming removed 3 bases from V and 7 bases from J, with 12 bases in between. This CDR3 is built from 13 residues. CDR3 nucleotide sequence: TGTGCCAGCAGTGAGGCGGGGAAGACTGGCTACACCTTC. This gives the protein CASSEAGKTGYTF.

V gene TRBV6-1 combines with J gene TRBJ1-4; D is possibly TRBD1 (5 bases). Germline assignment: CDR1 MNHNS and CDR2 SASEGT. CDR3 length equals 18 residues. V lost 1 base to trimming and J lost 0 bases, with 15 bases between them. In DNA, the CDR3 is TGTGCCAGCAGTGAAGGAAAGACAGCGGGGGCAACTAATGAAAAACTGTTTTTT. It encodes CASSEGKTAGATNEKLFF.

Only a few counts were recorded for this clonotype. The V call is TRBV12-3 or TRBV12-4, the J call TRBJ2-7; D gene unclear. The CDR3 consists of 13 residues. Trimming took 2 bases from V and 5 from J, leaving 10 bases between them. This CDR3 reads CASSLSSTHEQYF. The CDR3 nucleotides are TGTGCCAGCAGTTTAAGTTCAACCCACGAGCAGTACTTC.

The rearrangement links TRBV12-3 or TRBV12-4 to TRBJ1-5, with 7 bases matching TRBD1. V dropped 4 bases and J dropped 2; count of bases not matched to a gene: 14. CDR3 length: 18 residues. CDR3 sequence: CASSSPTGLRVGNQPQHF. For the CDR3, the DNA is TGTGCCAGCAGTTCCCCGACAGGGTTGAGGGTTGGCAATCAGCCCCAGCATTTT.

This clonotype has a count of ten or more. This chain connects TRBV7-2 to TRBJ2-7; D possibly uses TRBD1 or TRBD2 (5 bases each). The CDR3 has 17 residues. Trimming cost V 1 base and J 0 bases, with 16 bases left between them. Germline CDR1 reads SGHTA; CDR2 reads FQGNSA. In nucleotides, the CDR3 is TGTGCCAGCAGCTTAGTTCCCGGGACCCAAAGCTCCTACGAGCAGTACTTC. It yields the protein CASSLVPGTQSSYEQYF.

This clonotype was found once. A single base separates this from a much larger clone, so it may be a read error. The chain carries TRBV7-2 and TRBJ1-2; 7 positions match TRBD1. J was trimmed by 2 bases and V by 1 base; bases with no gene match: 7. CDR1 and CDR2 from the germline V gene are SGHTA and FQGNSA. The CDR3 totals 16 residues. The CDR3 DNA reads as TGTGCCAGCAGCTTAGGTTACGGGACAGTGAACTATGGCTACACCTTC. Translating gives CASSLGYGTVNYGYTF.

This clonotype occurred many times. The chain is built from TRBV28 and TRBJ2-3, with TRBD2 matching 7 bases. This CDR3 is built from 17 residues. With 3 bases clipped from V and 3 bases from J, the junction kept 12 bases outside the gene matches. Germline V gene data show CDR1 as MDHEN and CDR2 as SYDVKM. The CDR3 reads CASSLIEPGTKTDTQYF. The CDR3 DNA reads TGTGCCAGCAGTTTGATAGAGCCCGGGACTAAGACAGATACGCAGTATTTT.

This chain connects TRBV12-3 or TRBV12-4 to TRBJ1-2; tentatively, D is TRBD1 (6 bases). The ends were cut back, 3 bases at V and 2 bases at J, with 19 bases in the middle. The CDR3 totals 17 residues. The CDR3, as DNA: TGTGCCAGCAGTTTTGTAACAGGGTCCCTGGAGAACTATGGCTACACCTTC. Translated, it gives CASSFVTGSLENYGYTF.

This clonotype was picked up a small number of times. The rearrangement links TRBV10-3 to TRBJ2-2; no reliable D call. The CDR3 contains 13 residues. The V gene's germline CDR1 is ENHRY and CDR2 SYGVKD. The V and J ends lost 8 bases and 1 base respectively, with 8 bases between them. The CDR3 nucleotides are TGTGCCATCGCGGATGTGAACACCGGGGAGCTGTTTTTT. It translates to CAIADVNTGELFF.

A few counts support this clonotype. This chain links TRBV4-1 with TRBJ2-7; no clear D. Germline-derived CDR1 and CDR2 are MGHRA and YSYEKL. CDR3 size: 14 residues. The V end was cut by 1 base, the J end by 4 bases, with 11 bases between. The CDR3 DNA reads TGCGCCAGCAGCCAAGTTCGTCTCTCGTACGAGCAGTACTTC. This translates into CASSQVRLSYEQYF.

Only a few counts were recorded for this clonotype. The chain combines TRBV29-1 with TRBJ1-2, with D hard to call. The germline V and J ends were trimmed by 3 bases and 4 bases, with 3 bases remaining between them. CDR1 and CDR2 from the germline V gene are SQVTM and ANQGSEA. The CDR3 consists of 10 residues. The CDR3 nucleotides are TGCAGCGTTGAGAGCTATGGCTACACCTTC. Encoded protein: CSVESYGYTF.

The chain uses TRBV19 and TRBJ2-4; D unresolved. The V gene's germline CDR1 is LNHDA and CDR2 SQIVND (reference sequence). This CDR3 has 15 residues. V was clipped by 5 bases and J by 0 bases, with 11 bases between them. The CDR3 coding sequence is TGTGCCAGTAGTTCCCCCCAAGTAGCCAAAAACATTCAGTACTTC. Translation: CASSSPQVAKNIQYF.

This chain links TRBV11-2 with TRBJ1-2; D perhaps matches TRBD1 (5 bases). The V end was cut by 4 bases, the J end by 3 bases, with 12 bases between. Germline CDR1 SGHAT, CDR2 FQNNGV. This CDR3 region has 14 residues. CDR3 DNA sequence: TGTGCCAGCAGCTCGTCCGGGACTTACTATGGCTACACCTTC. This sequence encodes CASSSSGTYYGYTF.

This clonotype has a handful of counts. The chain is built from TRBV19 and TRBJ2-5; D is perhaps TRBD1 or TRBD2 (7 bases each). V shed 8 bases and J shed 5 bases, with 15 bases lying between them. In germline, CDR1 is LNHDA, CDR2 SQIVND (reference sequence). This CDR3 is 13 amino acids long. CDR3 DNA sequence: TGTGCCAGTCGATCCCAGGGGGGGGAGACCCAGTACTTC. Its translation: CASRSQGGETQYF.

V gene TRBV12-3 or TRBV12-4 combines with J gene TRBJ2-7, with 7 bases aligning to TRBD1. CDR3 length: 15 amino acids. V shed 6 bases and J 2 bases; nucleotides not matched to a gene: 10. The DNA of the CDR3 is TGTGCCAGCAGACTGACAGGTACAGGGGCCTACGAGCAGTACTTC. Protein product: CASRLTGTGAYEQYF.

The chain is built from TRBV5-6 and TRBJ2-3, with a tentative D call TRBD2 (6 bases). Trimming pared 4 bases from V and 2 bases from J, leaving 11 bases between. There are 14 residues in the CDR3. Germline CDR1 and CDR2: SGHDT and YYEEEE. DNA of the CDR3: TGTGCCAGCAGCCCTCTAGCGACCACAGATACGCAGTATTTT. Protein sequence: CASSPLATTDTQYF. Supplemented by reference TRBV5-6 and TRBJ2-3, the full variable domain reads DAGVTQSPTHLIKTRGQQVTLRCSPKSGHDTVSWYQQALGQGPQFIFQYYEEEERQRGNFPDRFSGHQFPNYSSELNVNALLLGDSALYLCASSPLATTDTQYFGPGTRLTVL.

This clonotype was observed once. V and J are TRBV9 and TRBJ2-7, with D maybe TRBD2 (6 bases). Trimming took off 0 bases at V and 4 bases at J, with 23 bases between the two ends. CDR3 size: 18 residues. Germline CDR1 and CDR2: SGDLS and YYNGEE. CDR3 region: CASSVVVGYLLAPYEQYF. The CDR3, as DNA: TGTGCCAGCAGCGTAGTAGTGGGGTATCTCCTAGCGCCGTACGAGCAGTACTTC.

The chain is built from TRBV5-1 and TRBJ2-3; D unresolved. Germline V lookup: CDR1 SGHRS, CDR2 YFSETQ. V lost 0 bases to trimming and J lost 12 bases, with 11 bases between them. The CDR3 is 12 amino acids. The CDR3 DNA sequence: TGCGCCAGCAGCTTGGGAGAGTATGTTCAGTATTTT. Translated: CASSLGEYVQYF.

The gene calls are TRBV30 and TRBJ1-2; unclear D gene. CDR3 length: 13 residues. CDR1 and CDR2 (germline): GTSNPN, SVGIG (reference sequence). Trimming removed 0 bases at V and 4 bases at J, with 9 bases between. The CDR3: CAWSVAGLYGYTF. CDR3 nucleotides: TGTGCCTGGAGTGTGGCCGGGCTCTATGGCTACACCTTC. Together with reference TRBV30 and TRBJ1-2, the CDR3 gives the full variable domain: SQTIHQWPATLVQPVGSPLSLECTVEGTSNPNLYWYRQAAGRGLQLLFYSVGIGQISSEVPQNLSASRPQDRQFILSSKKLLLSDSGFYLCAWSVAGLYGYTFGSGTRLTVV.

The rearrangement uses TRBV6-2 or TRBV6-3 and TRBJ2-5, with D possibly TRBD2 on 6 matching bases. Per germline, CDR1 MNHEY and CDR2 SVGEGT. The CDR3 has 13 residues. V gave up 2 bases and J gave up 4 bases, with 8 bases separating them. For the CDR3, the DNA is TGTGCCAGCAGTTACGTGGGACTAGAGACCCAGTACTTC. Protein: CASSYVGLETQYF.

V is TRBV12-3 or TRBV12-4 and J is TRBJ2-7, with D unclear. The V end was cut by 2 bases, the J end by 2 bases, with 13 bases between. The CDR3 consists of 15 residues. In DNA, the CDR3 is TGTGCCAGCAGTTTATATCTAGACCGTGCCTACGAGCAGTACTTC. Its translation: CASSLYLDRAYEQYF.

This clonotype was observed a handful of times. Being one base from a much bigger clone, this may be a read error. The chain joins TRBV5-5 to TRBJ1-5; D unresolved. Germline V gives CDR1 SGHKS, CDR2 YYEKEE (reference sequence). This CDR3 contains 13 residues. The V end was cut by 0 bases, the J end by 6 bases, with 7 bases between. The CDR3 sequence: CASSLAEGQPQHF. The CDR3 DNA follows: TGTGCCAGCAGCTTGGCGGAGGGTCAGCCCCAGCATTTT.

In its sample, this clonotype was seen a few times. J is TRBJ2-2 and V is TRBV7-8, with TRBD2 identical over 9 bases. Unmatched junction bases numbered 11, after V lost 1 base and J lost 8 bases. The CDR3 runs 17 residues. Per the germline V gene, CDR1 is SGHVS and CDR2 is FQNEAQ. CDR3 DNA: TGTGCCAGCAGCTTAGATCTCACCGGGACTAGCACAGGGGAGCTGTTTTTT. Translated, it gives CASSLDLTGTSTGELFF.